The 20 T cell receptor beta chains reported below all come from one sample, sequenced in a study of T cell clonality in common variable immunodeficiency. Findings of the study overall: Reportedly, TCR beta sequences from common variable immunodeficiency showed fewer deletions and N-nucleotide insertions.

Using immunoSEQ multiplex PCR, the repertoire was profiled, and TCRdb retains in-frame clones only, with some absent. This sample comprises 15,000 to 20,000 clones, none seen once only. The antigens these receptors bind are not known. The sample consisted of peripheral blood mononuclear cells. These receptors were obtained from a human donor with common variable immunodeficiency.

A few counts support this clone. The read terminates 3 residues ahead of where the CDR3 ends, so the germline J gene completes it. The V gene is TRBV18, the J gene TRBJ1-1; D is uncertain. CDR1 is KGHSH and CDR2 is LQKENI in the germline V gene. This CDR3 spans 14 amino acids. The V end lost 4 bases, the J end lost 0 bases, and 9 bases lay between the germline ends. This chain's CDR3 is CASSLNSLNTEAFF. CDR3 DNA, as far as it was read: TGTGCCAGCTCACTAAACTCGCTGAACACTGAA.

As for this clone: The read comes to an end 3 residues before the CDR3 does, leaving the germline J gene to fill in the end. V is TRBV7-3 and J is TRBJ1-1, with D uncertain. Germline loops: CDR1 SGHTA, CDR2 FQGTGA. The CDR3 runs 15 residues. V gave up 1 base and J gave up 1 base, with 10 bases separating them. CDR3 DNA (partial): TGTGCCAGCAGCTTAAACCCGAGCCCGAACACTGAA. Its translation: CASSLNPSPNTE. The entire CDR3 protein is CASSLNPSPNTEAFF. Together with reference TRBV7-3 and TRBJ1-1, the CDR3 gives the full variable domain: GAGVSQTPSNKVTEKGKYVELRCDPISGHTALYWYRQSLGQGPEFLIYFQGTGAADDSGLPNDRFFAVRPEGSVSTLKIQRTERGDSAVYLCASSLNPSPNTEAFFGQGTRLTVV.

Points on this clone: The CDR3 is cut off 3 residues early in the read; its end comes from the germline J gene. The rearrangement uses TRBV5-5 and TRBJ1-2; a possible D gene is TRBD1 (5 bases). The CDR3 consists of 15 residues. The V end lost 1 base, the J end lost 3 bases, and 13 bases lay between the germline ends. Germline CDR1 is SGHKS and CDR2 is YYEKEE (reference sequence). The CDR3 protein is CASSLSVGEHYGYTF. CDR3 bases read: TGTGCCAGCAGCTTGTCGGTAGGGGAGCACTATGGC.

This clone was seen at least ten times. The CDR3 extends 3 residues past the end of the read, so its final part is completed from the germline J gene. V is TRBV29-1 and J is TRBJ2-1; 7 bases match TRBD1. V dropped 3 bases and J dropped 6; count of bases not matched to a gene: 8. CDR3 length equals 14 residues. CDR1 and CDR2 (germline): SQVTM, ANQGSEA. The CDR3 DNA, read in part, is TGCAGCGTTGAGCAGGGGGTTGTACGCAATGAG. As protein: CSVEQGVVRNE. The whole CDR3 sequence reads CSVEQGVVRNEQFF.

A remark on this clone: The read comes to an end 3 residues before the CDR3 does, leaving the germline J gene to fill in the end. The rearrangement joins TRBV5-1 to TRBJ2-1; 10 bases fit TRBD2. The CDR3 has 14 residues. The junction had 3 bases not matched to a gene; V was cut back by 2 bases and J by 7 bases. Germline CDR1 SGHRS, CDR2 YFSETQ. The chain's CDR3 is CASSLSGRVNEQFF. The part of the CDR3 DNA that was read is TGCGCCAGCAGCTTAAGCGGGAGGGTGAATGAG. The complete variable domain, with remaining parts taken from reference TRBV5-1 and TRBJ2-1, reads KAGVTQTPRYLIKTRGQQVTLSCSPISGHRSVSWYQQTPGQGLQFLFEYFSETQRNKGNFPGRFSGRQFSNSRSEMNVSTLELGDSALYLCASSLSGRVNEQFFGPGTRLTVL.

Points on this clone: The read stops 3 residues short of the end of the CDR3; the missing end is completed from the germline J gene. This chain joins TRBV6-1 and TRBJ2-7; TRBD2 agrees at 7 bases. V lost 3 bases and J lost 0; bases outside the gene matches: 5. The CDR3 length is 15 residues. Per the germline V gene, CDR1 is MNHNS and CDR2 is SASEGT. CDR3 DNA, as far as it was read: TGTGCCAGCAGTGACCCAAGGACTAGCTCCTACGAG. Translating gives CASSDPRTSSYE. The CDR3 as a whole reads CASSDPRTSSYEQYF.

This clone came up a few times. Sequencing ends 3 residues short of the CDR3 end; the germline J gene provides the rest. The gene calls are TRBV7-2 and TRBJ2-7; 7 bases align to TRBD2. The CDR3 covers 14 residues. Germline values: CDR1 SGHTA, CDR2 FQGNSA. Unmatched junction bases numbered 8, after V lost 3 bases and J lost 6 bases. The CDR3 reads CASSFRGGEGEQYF. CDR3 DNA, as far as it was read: TGTGCCAGCAGCTTCCGCGGCGGGGAGGGCGAG.

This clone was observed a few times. CDR3 region: CASSPDLSLTEGYTF. CDR3 DNA (partial): TGTGCCAGCTCACCGGACCTATCTTTGACAGAGGGC. The chain combines TRBV18 with TRBJ1-2, with D perhaps TRBD1 (5 bases). The DNA ends 3 residues before the CDR3 does, and the rest of the CDR3 is filled in from the germline J gene. This CDR3 region has 15 residues. The germline CDR1 and CDR2 sequences are KGHSH and LQKENI.

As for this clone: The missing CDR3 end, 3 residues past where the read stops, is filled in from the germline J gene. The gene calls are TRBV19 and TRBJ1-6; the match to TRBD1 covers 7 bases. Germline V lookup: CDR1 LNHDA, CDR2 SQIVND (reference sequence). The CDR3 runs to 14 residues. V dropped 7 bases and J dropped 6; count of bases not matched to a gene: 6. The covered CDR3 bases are TGTGCCAGTACCCGAAGGGGGCCTAATTCACCC. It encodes CASTRRGPNSP. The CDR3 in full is CASTRRGPNSPLHF.

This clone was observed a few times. CDR3 sequence: CASSYEGSGNGGTQYF. CDR3 bases read: TGTGCCAGCAGTTACGAAGGGAGCGGGAACGGGGGGACC. The chain uses TRBV6-2 or TRBV6-3 and TRBJ2-5; 7 nucleotides match TRBD2. The missing CDR3 end, 3 residues past where the read stops, is filled in from the germline J gene. Trimming cost V 2 bases and J 7 bases; bases outside gene matches: 13. Germline V gene sequence: CDR1 MNHEY, CDR2 SVGEGT. The CDR3 sequence is 16 residues long.

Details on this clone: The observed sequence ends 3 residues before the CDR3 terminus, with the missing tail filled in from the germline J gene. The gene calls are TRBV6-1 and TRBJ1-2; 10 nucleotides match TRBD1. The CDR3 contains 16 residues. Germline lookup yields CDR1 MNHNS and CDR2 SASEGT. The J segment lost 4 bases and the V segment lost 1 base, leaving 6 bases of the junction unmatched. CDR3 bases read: TGTGCCAGCAGTGAAGGTCTGGACAGGGGGTTCTATGGC. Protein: CASSEGLDRGFYG. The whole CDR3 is CASSEGLDRGFYGYTF.

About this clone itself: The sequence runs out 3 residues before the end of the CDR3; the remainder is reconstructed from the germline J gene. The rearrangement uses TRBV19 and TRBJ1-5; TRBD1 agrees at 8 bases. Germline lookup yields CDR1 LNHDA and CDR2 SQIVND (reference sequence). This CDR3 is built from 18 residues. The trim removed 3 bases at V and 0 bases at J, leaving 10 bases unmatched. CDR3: CASSIGQGFSYSNQPQHF. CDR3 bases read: TGTGCCAGTAGTATCGGACAGGGATTTTCCTATAGCAATCAGCCC.

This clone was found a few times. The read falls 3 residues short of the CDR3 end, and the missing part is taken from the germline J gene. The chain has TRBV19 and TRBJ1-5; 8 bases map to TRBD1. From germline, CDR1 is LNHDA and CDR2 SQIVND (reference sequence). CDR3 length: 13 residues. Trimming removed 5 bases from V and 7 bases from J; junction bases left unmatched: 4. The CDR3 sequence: CASSYDRGQPQHF. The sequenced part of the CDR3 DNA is TGTGCCAGTAGTTACGACAGGGGACAGCCC.

The covered CDR3 bases are TGCAGTGCTAGAGCTACGGGTTACAATGAG. Amino acids: CSARATGYNE. The CDR3 in its entirety is CSARATGYNEQFF. The chain uses TRBV20-1 and TRBJ2-1; D not resolved. The read ends 3 residues before the CDR3 terminus; that terminus is restored from the germline J gene. The germline gives CDR1 DFQATT, CDR2 SNEGSKA (reference sequence). V shed 1 base and J shed 4 bases, with 8 bases lying between them. There are 13 residues in the CDR3.

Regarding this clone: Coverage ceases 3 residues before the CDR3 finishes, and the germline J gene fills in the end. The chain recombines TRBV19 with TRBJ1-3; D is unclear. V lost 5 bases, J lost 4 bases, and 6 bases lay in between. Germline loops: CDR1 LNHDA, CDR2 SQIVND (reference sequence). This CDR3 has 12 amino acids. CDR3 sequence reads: CASSDAGNTIYF. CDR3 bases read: TGTGCCAGTAGTGATGCGGGAAACACC.

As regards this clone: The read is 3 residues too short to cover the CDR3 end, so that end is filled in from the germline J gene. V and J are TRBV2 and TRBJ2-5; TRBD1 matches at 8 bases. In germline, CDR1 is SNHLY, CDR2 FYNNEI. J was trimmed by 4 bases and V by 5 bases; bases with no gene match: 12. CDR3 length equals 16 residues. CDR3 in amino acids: CASSKGGQGRGETQYF. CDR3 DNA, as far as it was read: TGTGCCAGCAGTAAGGGAGGACAGGGCCGGGGAGAGACC.

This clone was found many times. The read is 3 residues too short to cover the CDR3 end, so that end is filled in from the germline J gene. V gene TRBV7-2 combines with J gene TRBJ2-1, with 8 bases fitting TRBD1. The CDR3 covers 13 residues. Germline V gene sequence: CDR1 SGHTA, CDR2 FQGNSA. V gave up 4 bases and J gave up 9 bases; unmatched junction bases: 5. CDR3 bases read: TGTGCCAGCAGCTCACGACAGGGGAGTGAG. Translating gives CASSSRQGSE. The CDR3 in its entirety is CASSSRQGSEQFF.

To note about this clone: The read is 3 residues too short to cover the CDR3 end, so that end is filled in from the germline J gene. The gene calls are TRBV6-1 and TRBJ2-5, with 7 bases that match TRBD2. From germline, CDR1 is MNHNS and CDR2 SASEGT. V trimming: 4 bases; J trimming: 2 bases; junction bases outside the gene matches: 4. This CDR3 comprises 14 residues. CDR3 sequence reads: CASSVGGRQETQYF. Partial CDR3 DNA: TGTGCCAGCAGTGTCGGGGGGAGACAAGAGACC.

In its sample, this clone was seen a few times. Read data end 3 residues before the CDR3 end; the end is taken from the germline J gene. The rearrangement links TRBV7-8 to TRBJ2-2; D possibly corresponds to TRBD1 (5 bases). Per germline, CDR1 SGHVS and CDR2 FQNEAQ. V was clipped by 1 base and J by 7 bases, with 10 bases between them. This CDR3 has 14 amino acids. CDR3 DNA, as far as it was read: TGTGCCAGCAGCTTAGGGCAGGGTATCGGGGAG. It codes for CASSLGQGIGE. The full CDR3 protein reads CASSLGQGIGELFF. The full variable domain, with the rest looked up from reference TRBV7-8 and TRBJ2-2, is GAGVSQSPRYKVAKRGQDVALRCDPISGHVSLFWYQQALGQGPEFLTYFQNEAQLDKSGLPSDRFFAERPEGSVSTLKIQRTQQEDSAVYLCASSLGQGIGELFFGEGSRLTVL.

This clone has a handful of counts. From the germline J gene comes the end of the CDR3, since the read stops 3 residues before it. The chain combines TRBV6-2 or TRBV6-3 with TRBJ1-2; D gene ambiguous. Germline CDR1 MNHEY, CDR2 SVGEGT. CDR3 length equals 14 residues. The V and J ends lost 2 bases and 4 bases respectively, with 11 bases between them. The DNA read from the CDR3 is TGTGCCAGCAGTTACAGGCCAGGCAGCTATGGC. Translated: CASSYRPGSYG. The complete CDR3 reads CASSYRPGSYGYTF.